A selection of T cell receptor beta chains follows, all from one sample in a study of blood T cells in healthy people across ages. TCRdb recomputed calls from the 5' RACE reads with MiXCR, one row per CDR3 protein. This table has hundreds of thousands of distinct CDR3 sequences, about a fifth appearing once. Sequences were obtained from blood. These receptor sequences come from a man in his 70s in good health. Each CDR3 is given with its conserved first and last residue. The D gene is left open where the match is weak. Size is stated for part of the rows, as once, few or many counts, or as a class when the clone is expanded.

clone size,D gene,J gene,V gene,CDR3 length,CDR3 DNA,CDR3 protein
few,-,TRBJ2-2,TRBV11-2,15,TGTGCCAGCAGCTTAACCGGGACCCGCACCGGGGAACTGTTTTTT,CASSLTGTRTGELFF
-,TRBD1,TRBJ2-3,TRBV29-1,15,TGCAGCGTGACAGGGGGCGCGAAACTCACAGATACGCAGTATTTT,CSVTGGAKLTDTQYF
-,-,TRBJ2-1,TRBV2,14,TGTGCCAGCAGGAAAATTACCTCCTACAATGAGCAGTTCTTC,CASRKITSYNEQFF
few,TRBD2,TRBJ2-5,TRBV7-2,13,TGTGCCACTGGACTAGCGGGAGGAGAGACCCAGTACTTC,CATGLAGGETQYF
few,TRBD1,TRBJ1-2,TRBV24-1,16,TGTGCCACCAGTGATCCGGACAGGGGGCGAAACTATGGCTACACCTTC,CATSDPDRGRNYGYTF
few,-,TRBJ2-5,TRBV9,15,TGTGCCAGCAGCGTAGAGGGTGTGATTCGAGAGACCCAGTACTTC,CASSVEGVIRETQYF
few,TRBD2,TRBJ2-1,TRBV4-3,15,TGCGCCAGCAGCCAAGCACTAGCGTTGTACAATGAGCAGTTCTTC,CASSQALALYNEQFF
few,TRBD2,TRBJ2-1,TRBV7-6,14,TGTGCCAGCAGCAGAAGCGGGAGGTGGAATGAGCAGTTCTTC,CASSRSGRWNEQFF
-,-,TRBJ2-1,TRBV30,12,TGTGCCTGGAGTCTTAGTTTTAATGAGCAGTTCTTC,CAWSLSFNEQFF
-,-,TRBJ1-3,TRBV14,16,TGTGCCAGCAGCCAAGATATAGGACGTATTGGAAACACCATATATTTT,CASSQDIGRIGNTIYF
-,TRBD1,TRBJ1-4,TRBV15,15,TGTGCCACCAGCAGCCAGGGGGCAACTAATGAAAAACTGTTTTTT,CATSSQGATNEKLFF
few,-,TRBJ2-1,TRBV6-5,14,TGTGCCAGCAGTCCCCGGCGGGAAGGTAATGAGCAGTTCTTC,CASSPRREGNEQFF
-,-,TRBJ2-1,TRBV6-2/TRBV6-3,16,TGTGCCAGCAGAGACACGGGACACCTCTCCTACAATGAGCAGTTCTTC,CASRDTGHLSYNEQFF
-,-,TRBJ1-2,TRBV12-3/TRBV12-4,12,TGTGCCAGCAGGGAACCCAGCTATGGCTACACCTTC,CASREPSYGYTF
few,-,TRBJ2-7,TRBV29-1,12,TGCAGCGTCCTACTCGACAGCTACGAGCAGTACTTC,CSVLLDSYEQYF
-,-,TRBJ1-2,TRBV29-1,12,TGCAGCGTTGAGATATGGGGAGGCGGCTACACCTTC,CSVEIWGGGYTF
-,-,TRBJ2-3,TRBV7-3,14,TGTGCCAGCAAAGGGACTCCCAGCACAGATACGCAGTATTTT,CASKGTPSTDTQYF
-,TRBD2,TRBJ2-7,TRBV10-3,14,TGTGCCATCAGTGAAGCGGGACCGACGTCCGAGCAGTACTTC,CAISEAGPTSEQYF
few,TRBD2,TRBJ2-3,TRBV7-2,15,TGTGCCAGCAGAAGGCTAGCGGCTAGCACAGATACGCAGTATTTT,CASRRLAASTDTQYF
few,-,TRBJ2-3,TRBV29-1,13,TGCAGCGTTGAAGCAGGCAACACAGATACGCAGTATTTT,CSVEAGNTDTQYF
few,-,TRBJ2-1,TRBV12-3/TRBV12-4,11,TGTGCCAGCAGTTACATTGATGAGCAGTTCTTC,CASSYIDEQFF
few,-,TRBJ1-2,TRBV12-3/TRBV12-4,11,TGTGCCAGCCGGCTAGGAGGGGGCTACACCTTC,CASRLGGGYTF
few,TRBD1,TRBJ1-1,TRBV5-4,14,TGTGCCAGCAGCTATACTACAGGGGGCACTGAAGCTTTCTTT,CASSYTTGGTEAFF
-,TRBD1,TRBJ1-2,TRBV20-1,13,TGCAGCGCCCGACAGGGAACTATCGCTGGCTACACCTTC,CSARQGTIAGYTF
-,-,TRBJ1-1,TRBV20-1,14,TGCAGTGCCGTGGGTCAACTGATGAACACTGAAGCTTTCTTT,CSAVGQLMNTEAFF
few,TRBD1,TRBJ2-3,TRBV5-1,15,TGCGCCAGCAGCTTCCGGGACAGTATCACAGATACGCAGTATTTT,CASSFRDSITDTQYF
-,-,TRBJ1-3,TRBV30,13,TGTGCCTGGAGGCCCGGACGGAGAAACACCATATATTTT,CAWRPGRRNTIYF
few,TRBD2,TRBJ2-3,TRBV10-1,13,TGCGCCAGCACGGGACTAGCAACAGATACGCAGTATTTT,CASTGLATDTQYF
-,-,TRBJ2-2,TRBV5-8,15,TGTGCCAGCAGCTTGGGTACAACGGGCACCGGGGAGCTGTTTTTT,CASSLGTTGTGELFF
-,-,TRBJ2-2,TRBV28,16,TGTGCCAGCAGCTCCCGGGACGGGTGGGGCACCGGGGAGCTGTTTTTT,CASSSRDGWGTGELFF
-,TRBD2,TRBJ2-1,TRBV29-1,15,TGCAGCTCCTGGGGGACTAGCGGGAGCGAGGGTGAGCAGTTCTTC,CSSWGTSGSEGEQFF
-,TRBD1,TRBJ2-2,TRBV2,14,TGTGCCAGACAGGGGGAGATTAACACCGGGGAGCTGTTTTTT,CARQGEINTGELFF
few,TRBD2,TRBJ2-5,TRBV7-8,15,TGTGCCAGCAGCGTGACTAGCGGGGGACAAGAGACCCAGTACTTC,CASSVTSGGQETQYF
-,-,TRBJ1-5,TRBV30,12,TGTGCCTGGAGTACCAGCAATCAGCCCCAGCATTTT,CAWSTSNQPQHF
-,TRBD1,TRBJ1-2,TRBV20-1,13,TGCAGTGCAGTGGGACAGGTTTACTATGGCTACACCTTC,CSAVGQVYYGYTF
few,-,TRBJ2-3,TRBV15,14,TGTGCCACCAGCAGGAAGACTAGTACAGATACGCAGTATTTT,CATSRKTSTDTQYF
many,-,TRBJ1-5,TRBV29-1,13,TGCAGCGTTGGGGGAGGGGGCAATCAGCCCCAGCATTTT,CSVGGGGNQPQHF
-,TRBD1,TRBJ2-7,TRBV5-1,14,TGCGCCAGCAGCTCAGGACAGGGTAGCGACGAGCAGTACTTC,CASSSGQGSDEQYF
-,TRBD1,TRBJ2-1,TRBV7-9,16,TGTGCCAGCAGCTTAGTCCGGACAGGGAGTTACAATGAGCAGTTCTTC,CASSLVRTGSYNEQFF
-,-,TRBJ2-4,TRBV3-1,17,TGTGCCAGCAGCTCCCCGTGGGAAGGGAGGAGCAAAAACATTCAGTACTTC,CASSSPWEGRSKNIQYF
-,-,TRBJ1-4,TRBV12-3/TRBV12-4,14,TGTGCCAGCAGTTTGAGGCAGGCCCAGGAAAAACTGTTTTTT,CASSLRQAQEKLFF
many,-,TRBJ1-2,TRBV14,13,TGTGCCAGCAGCTTGGGACGGTACTATGGCTACACCTTC,CASSLGRYYGYTF
many,TRBD1,TRBJ2-1,TRBV5-1,15,TGCGCCAGCAGCTTCCGGGACAGCTCCTACAATGAGCAGTTCTTC,CASSFRDSSYNEQFF
-,-,TRBJ2-3,TRBV5-1,14,TGCGCCAGCGGATCTAGAACAGTATGGGATACGCAGTATTTT,CASGSRTVWDTQYF
few,-,TRBJ1-5,TRBV4-1,13,TGCGCCAGCAGCCAAGACTCATATCAGCCCCAGCATTTT,CASSQDSYQPQHF
few,-,TRBJ1-2,TRBV29-1,10,TGCAGCCACTGGGCTCCTGGCTACACCTTC,CSHWAPGYTF
-,TRBD2,TRBJ2-3,TRBV24-1,15,TGTGCCACCAGTGACACTAGCGGACGCACAGATACGCAGTATTTT,CATSDTSGRTDTQYF
few,TRBD1,TRBJ1-1,TRBV5-1,16,TGCGCCAGCAGCTTGGTCGCAGGGGGCGCGGACACTGAAGCTTTCTTT,CASSLVAGGADTEAFF
few,TRBD2,TRBJ2-1,TRBV7-8,17,TGTGCCAGCAGCTTAAGACCTAGCGGGAGCTCCTACAATGAGCAGTTCTTC,CASSLRPSGSSYNEQFF
few,-,TRBJ2-1,TRBV12-3/TRBV12-4,15,TGTGCCAGCAATGCGCGGGGGCCCGCCTACAATGAGCAGTTCTTC,CASNARGPAYNEQFF